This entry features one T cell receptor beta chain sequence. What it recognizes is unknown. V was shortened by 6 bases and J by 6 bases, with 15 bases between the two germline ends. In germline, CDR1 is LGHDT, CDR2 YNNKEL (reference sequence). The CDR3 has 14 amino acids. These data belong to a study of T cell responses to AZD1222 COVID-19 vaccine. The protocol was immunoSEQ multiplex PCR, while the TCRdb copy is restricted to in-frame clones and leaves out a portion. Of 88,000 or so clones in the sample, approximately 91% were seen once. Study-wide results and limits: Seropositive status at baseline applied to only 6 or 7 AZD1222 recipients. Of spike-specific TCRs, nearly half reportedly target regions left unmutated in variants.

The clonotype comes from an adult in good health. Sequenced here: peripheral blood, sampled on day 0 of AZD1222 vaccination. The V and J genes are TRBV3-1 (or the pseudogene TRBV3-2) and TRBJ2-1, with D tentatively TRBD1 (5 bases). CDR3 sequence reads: CASRPTANFNEQFF. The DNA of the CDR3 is TGTGCCAGCAGACCGACAGCTAACTTCAATGAGCAGTTCTTC.